Described below is a single TCR beta chain sequence and its context. No antigen is known for it. Nothing much larger sits one base from this clone, and base qualities are not available. V loses 5 bases at its end and J loses 8 bases; junction bases beyond the gene matches: 2. The CDR3 numbers 12 residues from cysteine through phenylalanine. Only the CDR3 region is kept as DNA, spanning 36 bases read in frame from base 1. According to the germline V gene, CDR1 reads SGHVS and CDR2 reads FNYEAQ. The data are from a study of cytomegalovirus exposure and HLA in healthy donors (dated by TCRdb to 2016 to 2017). For context, the study as a whole: An earlier analysis of roughly 570 of the donors reported 276 Gb of sequence data and around 110 million unique TCR beta sequences obtained from roughly 180 million T cells. An early release that covered around 590 HLA-typed donors contained 250 to 350 gigabases of sequencing data and around 80 million unique TCR sequences. Of the roughly 410 genotyped donors, 81% were placed in the genetic ancestry cluster associated with self-reported Caucasian donors. The aim of the study was to test whether cataloging public T cell receptors could identify signatures of past pathogen exposure. The study used immunosequencing to profile the T cell repertoires of approximately 630 subjects and linked those repertoires to cytomegalovirus serostatus. In addition to the first cohort of approximately 670 subjects, a separate validation cohort of approximately 110 different subjects was used. The study combined high-throughput TCR immunosequencing, statistical association of individual TCRs with disease status, and machine learning to predict cytomegalovirus infection status. A later analysis re-analyzed previously published TCR beta repertoires from roughly 600 donors and added high-resolution HLA genotyping to study TCR occurrence patterns. The later analysis used no new phenotypic data to find candidate immune exposures, relying instead on TCR beta sequences and their occurrence across donors. An earlier analysis of roughly 580 of the donors used high-throughput TCR beta sequencing to judge whether each TCR beta V gene segment behaved as functional or pseudogenic. Alongside the repertoire data, information on donor age, sex, ethnicity and CMV serostatus was compiled. In a later genetic analysis, genome-wide SNP genotypes for about 55% of the 666 donors were used, and that subset was treated as a discovery cohort. All discovery cohort repertoires had been generated using a single sequencing platform. Class I and class II HLA loci were covered by the typing at four-digit resolution. The number of donors typed differed by locus, with about 629-630 for A, B, C, DRB1 and DQB1, approximately 500 for DQA1, approximately 570 for DPA1, and over 400 for DPB1. Several DR-DQ haplotypes were handled as single units for association and clustering because linkage in the cohort was strong. Across some 400 genotyped donors of the cohort, an average of about 220,000 unique TCR beta nucleotide sequences per donor were sequenced, and approximately 17% of those sequences were non-productive. General study outcomes and caveats: A cluster of highly shared sequence variants was judged likely to represent a technical artifact of the sequencing pipeline. Immune exposure information for the cohort was limited to CMV serostatus. Broadly in line with IMGT annotations, most TCR beta V segments showed up in productive rearrangements about 87% or about 30% of the time in an earlier analysis of 450 to 750 of the donors. An association between a missense DCLRE1C variant and V-gene and J-gene trimming of TCR beta chains was found in a later genetic analysis and replicated in an independent cohort. Because the 87-base-pair reads could not distinguish some IMGT-functional V segments, including TRBV6-2 and TRBV6-3, those segments were excluded. Sequencing depth was assumed to be roughly uniform across donors in the presence/absence analyses, though that assumption may not hold. In a later analysis, HLA-associated TCR beta chains showed more clonal expansion and lower generation probabilities than non-associated chains that were equally common. Because counts were too low, under 20 rarely observed V segments, including chromosome 9 orphons, were left out of the earlier analysis of 587 of the donors. At a false discovery rate of 0.05, a later analysis linked about 17,000 TCR beta sequences to specific HLA alleles. According to a later analysis, TCR association rates differed among HLA loci, with DRB1 alleles showing the most associated TCRs and HLA-C alleles showing the fewest. The cohort was sequenced for TCR beta chains only, and without alpha or paired-chain data the features that could be detected were limited. A few of the identified cytomegalovirus-associated TCR beta chains were confirmed in vitro to be specific for cytomegalovirus antigens. Linkage disequilibrium might explain the correlated functional status among segregating V segments, but an unknown experimental factor could not be ruled out. Strong co-occurrence of HLA alleles, especially DR and DQ, made assigning TCR associations to individual alleles difficult. Across donors, most TCR sequences were observed very rarely, whereas some public TCRs were present in many individuals. The study listed 170 or so TCR beta chains as associated with cytomegalovirus. Cytomegalovirus status was reported to be diagnosed by the classifier with high specificity and sensitivity in both the original and validation cohorts. The authors suggested that the approach could potentially be extended to other disease states and immunological phenotypes. Several of the top co-occurrence clusters appeared to be linked to parvovirus B19, influenza, CMV and Epstein-Barr virus, according to a later analysis. In a later analysis, most CMV-associated TCR beta chains were found to appear HLA-restricted, with HLA associations seemingly driven largely by CMV exposure. Because HLA typing was missing for some donors at each locus, association tests included only the typed subset. According to a later genetic analysis, donors in an Asian-associated ancestry cluster had fewer N-insertions in productive TCRs than the roughly 700-donor mean. A further reported finding was that TCR beta sequences accurately predicted the HLA-A and HLA-B alleles for most subjects in the first cohort.

The cohort was made up of about 670 healthy bone marrow donors. Cohort members were all nominally healthy when sampled, although unrecorded immune exposures were likely present. The donor was CMV seropositive and was included in the group of 250 to 300 seropositive cohort members. A peripheral blood sample was provided by each donor, and peripheral blood mononuclear cells were used for TCR beta sequencing. The Qiagen DNeasy Blood Extraction Kit was used to extract genomic DNA from the blood cell samples. The library relied on the immunoSEQ multiplex PCR assay. A mixture of 60 forward primers for TCR Vbeta segments and 13 reverse primers for TCR Jbeta segments was used in the multiplex PCR. The CDR3 region of rearranged TCR beta genes was amplified from genomic DNA by a multiplex PCR assay. The amplified TCR beta libraries were sequenced on the Illumina HiSeq System as 87-base-pair reads. As for how the authors treated the data: A later analysis counted approximately 84 million unique TCR beta chains across the 650 to 800 repertoires, and 9 million to 14 million of these chains were shared by at least two donors. A nearest-neighbor algorithm error-corrected the raw reads and collapsed the reads into unique sequences, merging closely related sequences to remove PCR and sequencing errors. To assign V, D and J gene segments, CDR3 sequences were aligned to IMGT reference sequences. For a sequence to be retained, a match of at least six nucleotides to both a V gene segment and a J gene segment was required. Rearrangements were called productive when the CDR3 lacked stop codons and stayed in frame with V and J; all others were non-productive. CDR3 was defined by IMGT convention, running from the second conserved V-encoded cysteine to the conserved J-encoded phenylalanine. In an earlier analysis of around 570 of the donors, sequences lacking an unambiguous match to a single V gene segment were excluded. In an earlier analysis of roughly 500 of the donors, V segments were called functional above 56.7% productive rearrangements and were called segregating when the between-donor standard deviation exceeded 5%. A statistical classification framework was built to diagnose cytomegalovirus status from the catalog of TCR beta chain sequences. In a later analysis, V and J genes were assigned by comparing TCR nucleotide sequences against IMGT/GENE-DB human TR gene sequences. The TCRdist pipeline was used in a later analysis to assign CDR3 sequences and most-parsimonious VDJ recombination scenarios. In a later analysis, every TCR beta chain was defined by the combination of its CDR3 amino acid sequence and its V-gene family, and reads without a unique V-gene family were dropped. To address suspected cross-contamination and a sequencing artifact, a later analysis removed a few hundred highly shared, low-generation-probability nucleotide sequences. A later analysis calculated a clonal expansion index for each public chain from normalized within-repertoire ranks of inferred template counts. Generation probabilities in a later analysis came from a VDJ recombination model fitted to out-of-frame rearrangements, and those results were checked against IGoR. In a later analysis, TCR-TCR, TCR-HLA and TCR-CMV co-occurrence was scored with hypergeometric tests, and a repertoire-size bias correction was applied to TCR pairs. A later analysis estimated false discovery rates by permuting HLA or CMV assignments 20 times. In a later analysis, co-occurring TCRs were grouped using DBSCAN, and TCRdist sequence similarity was added for clustering within HLA-allele-positive subsets. Repertoires with fewer than 30,000 or more than 120,000 public chains were left out of co-occurrence clustering, as were a handful of repertoires with anomalous nucleotide sharing. Here the immuneACCESS table is served through TCRdb, limited to in-frame sequences with V and J called. Missing clones are a known gap in these copies; in checked studies unresolved V genes cover under half, and the rest lacks a known reason. The D gene and trimming were derived from the DNA, and the V and J assignments and clone size from that table. The sample yields some 160,000 clones; approximately 84% were counted once. Approximately 6.5% of the sample is held by the ten biggest clonotypes.

Sequences were obtained from PBMCs. The TCR originated in a male donor in good health and CMV-seropositive. Rearrangement joined TRBV7-6 to TRBJ1-2, and 10 junction bases match TRBD1. The DNA sequence follows: TGTGCCAGCAGCGCGACAGGGGGCGGCTACACCTTC. This codes for CASSATGGGYTF.